One and the same sample provided the 10 T cell receptor beta chains below, sequenced in a study of blood T cell repertoires in COVID-19. Profiling relied on immunoSEQ multiplex PCR, and the TCRdb table lists in-frame clones only, not all of them. The sample lists over 100,000 clones; around nine tenths were seen once. Sequencing was carried out using peripheral blood. The receptor source for this set is a man between 45 and 60 years old with active COVID-19.

The J gene is TRBJ1-4, the V gene TRBV6-2 or TRBV6-3; tentatively, D is TRBD1 (5 bases). Trimming took off 5 bases at V and 7 bases at J, with 8 bases between the two ends. Germline assignment: CDR1 MNHEY and CDR2 SVGEGT. CDR3 length: 12 amino acids. The CDR3 reads CASSDSTEKLFF. CDR3 coding DNA: TGTGCCAGCAGTGACAGTACTGAAAAACTGTTTTTT.

The CDR3 DNA reads TGTGCCAGCAGCTTCCGCGGGGACAGGGGTCGTTCACCCCTCCACTTT. This gives the protein CASSFRGDRGRSPLHF. The chain joins TRBV3-1 (or the pseudogene TRBV3-2) to TRBJ1-6; 10 bases agree with TRBD1. The V gene's germline CDR1 is LGHDT and CDR2 YNNKEL (reference sequence). The CDR3 loop spans 16 amino acids. J gave up 9 bases and V 5 bases, and 10 bases lay outside the gene matches.

V is TRBV5-8 and J is TRBJ2-1, with D possibly matching TRBD2 (6 bases). Deletions cut 9 bases from V and 6 bases from J, with 13 bases between. Germline values: CDR1 SGHTS, CDR2 YDEGEE. The CDR3 is made up of 12 amino acids. The CDR3: CAMPGDTNEQFF. CDR3 bases: TGTGCCATGCCGGGAGACACCAATGAGCAGTTCTTC. Together with reference TRBV5-8 and TRBJ2-1, the CDR3 gives the full variable domain: EAGVTQSPTHLIKTRGQQATLRCSPISGHTSVYWYQQALGLGLQFLLWYDEGEERNRGNFPPRFSGRQFPNYSSELNVNALELEDSALYLCAMPGDTNEQFFGPGTRLTVL.

The chain carries TRBV7-2 and TRBJ1-2, with 7 positions matching TRBD1. Germline CDR1 SGHTA, CDR2 FQGNSA. The CDR3 runs to 16 residues. V was clipped by 4 bases and J by 8 bases; unmatched bases: 16. The CDR3 region has the DNA TGTGCCAGCAGCTCCCAAGTGGGGCAGGGGGTGGGAGGCTACACCTTC. The encoded protein is CASSSQVGQGVGGYTF.

This rearrangement joins TRBV5-4 to TRBJ2-3; possibly TRBD2 for D (6 bases). The V end was cut by 5 bases, the J end by 6 bases, with 13 bases between. The CDR3 is made up of 13 amino acids. CDR1 is SGHNT, CDR2 YYREEE, per germline (reference sequence). In DNA, the CDR3 is TGTGCCAGCAGTCTGGGGGGTGTGGATACGCAGTATTTT. Translated: CASSLGGVDTQYF.

V and J are TRBV29-1 and TRBJ2-3; D is possibly TRBD1 (6 bases). Germline CDR1 SQVTM, CDR2 ANQGSEA. V was shortened by 7 bases and J by 2 bases, with 10 bases between the two germline ends. CDR3 length equals 12 residues. The CDR3 DNA sequence: TGCAGCGGACAGGTGAACACAGATACGCAGTATTTT. Encoded protein: CSGQVNTDTQYF.

Concerning this clone itself: Other DNA sequences of this sample code for an identical CDR3. CDR3 nucleotide sequence: TGTGCCTGGACGGGGGACACTGAAGCTTTCTTT. Protein sequence: CAWTGDTEAFF. V usage is TRBV30 and J usage is TRBJ1-1, with D perhaps TRBD1 (5 bases). Germline V gives CDR1 GTSNPN, CDR2 SVGIG (reference sequence). Trimming pared 4 bases from V and 3 bases from J, leaving 6 bases between. The CDR3 totals 11 residues.

The chain has TRBV24-1 and TRBJ2-2, with TRBD1 matching 10 bases. The CDR3 is 14 residues long. Trimming at V came to 7 bases and at J to 6 bases, leaving 4 bases not matched to a gene. CDR1 and CDR2 from the germline V gene are KGHDR and SFDVKD. CDR3: CATRGTGASGELFF. The CDR3 region has the DNA TGTGCCACCAGGGGGACAGGGGCCTCCGGGGAGCTGTTTTTT.

This chain connects TRBV18 to TRBJ2-2, with D tentatively TRBD2 (5 bases). Trimming took off 1 base at V and 4 bases at J, with 16 bases between the two ends. Germline V gene sequence: CDR1 KGHSH, CDR2 LQKENI. This CDR3 spans 17 amino acids. CDR3 region: CASSPQRPDYITGELFF. The DNA for the CDR3 is TGTGCCAGCTCACCACAGCGTCCAGACTATATCACCGGGGAGCTGTTTTTT.

Written as DNA, the CDR3 is TGTGCCACCAGTGATTCGGACAGGGATGAGCAGTTCTTC. The encoded protein is CATSDSDRDEQFF. The rearrangement joins TRBV24-1 to TRBJ2-1; TRBD1 matches 8 bases. This CDR3 spans 13 amino acids. The V gene's germline CDR1 is KGHDR and CDR2 SFDVKD. V gave up 2 bases and J gave up 8 bases; unmatched junction bases: 1.